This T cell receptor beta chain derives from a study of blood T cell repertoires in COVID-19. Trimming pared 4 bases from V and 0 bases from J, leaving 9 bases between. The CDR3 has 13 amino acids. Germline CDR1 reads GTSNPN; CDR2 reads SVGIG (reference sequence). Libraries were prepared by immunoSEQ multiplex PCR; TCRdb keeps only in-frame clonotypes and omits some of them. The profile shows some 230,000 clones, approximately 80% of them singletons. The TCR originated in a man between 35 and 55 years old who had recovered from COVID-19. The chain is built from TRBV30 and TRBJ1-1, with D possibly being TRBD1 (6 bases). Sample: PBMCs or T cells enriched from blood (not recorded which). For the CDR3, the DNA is TGTGCCTGGAAGTGGGACATGAACACTGAAGCTTTCTTT. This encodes CAWKWDMNTEAFF. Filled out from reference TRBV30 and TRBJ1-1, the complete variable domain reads SQTIHQWPATLVQPVGSPLSLECTVEGTSNPNLYWYRQAAGRGLQLLFYSVGIGQISSEVPQNLSASRPQDRQFILSSKKLLLSDSGFYLCAWKWDMNTEAFFGQGTRLTVV.